The sequence of this T cell receptor (beta chain) was determined in a study of cytomegalovirus exposure and HLA in healthy donors. This clone was detected a few times. The antigen is unknown. The trim removed 5 bases at V and 4 bases at J, leaving 6 bases unmatched. In germline, CDR1 is SGHDT, CDR2 YYEEEE. The CDR3 has 14 residues. Whole-study findings and limits: In a later analysis, parvovirus B19, influenza, CMV and Epstein-Barr virus appeared linked to several top co-occurrence clusters.

PCR employed 60 Vbeta and 13 Jbeta primers. Some clones are missing from TCRdb's copy, which holds only in-frame ones; the method was immunoSEQ multiplex PCR. The repertoire includes 99,000 or so clones, less than 80% of them detected once, and 1% to 1.5% sits in the top ten. The V call is TRBV5-6, the J call TRBJ1-2; 9 positions agree with TRBD1. Sequenced sample: PBMCs. The TCR comes from a young man in good health and CMV-seronegative. The CDR3 nucleotides are TGTGCCAGCAGATGGACAGGGGTTGGCTATGGCTACACCTTC. Its protein is CASRWTGVGYGYTF. Complete variable domain (other parts from reference TRBV5-6 and TRBJ1-2): DAGVTQSPTHLIKTRGQQVTLRCSPKSGHDTVSWYQQALGQGPQFIFQYYEEEERQRGNFPDRFSGHQFPNYSSELNVNALLLGDSALYLCASRWTGVGYGYTFGSGTRLTVV.